This paragraph covers one T cell receptor beta chain sequence. The CDR3 consists of 16 residues. Germline assignment: CDR1 SGHDN and CDR2 FVKESK. V trimming: 4 bases; J trimming: 1 base; junction bases outside the gene matches: 7. These data belong to a study of blood T cell repertoires in COVID-19. Study background: T cells, B-cell-depleted T cells, or PBMCs provided the cDNA or gDNA that served as material.

Profiled with immunoSEQ multiplex PCR; TCRdb holds only in-frame clones, not every one. The sample contains 180,000 or so clones, 70% to 90% of which appear only once. J is TRBJ2-3 and V is TRBV14; 8 bases line up with TRBD1. The source material was peripheral blood. This clonotype originated in a woman aged 80 or over in a cohort sampled during active or convalescent COVID-19. The CDR3 DNA is TGTGCCAGCAGCCCCCTCACGGGACAGGGCACAGATACGCAGTATTTT. This gives the protein CASSPLTGQGTDTQYF. The full variable domain, completed using reference TRBV14 and TRBJ2-3, is EAGVTQFPSHSVIEKGQTVTLRCDPISGHDNLYWYRRVMGKEIKFLLHFVKESKQDESGMPNNRFLAERTGGTYSTLKVQPAELEDSGVYFCASSPLTGQGTDTQYFGPGTRLTVL.